Sequencing of this TCR beta chain was carried out in a study of pediatric ulcerative colitis. TCRdb keeps only in-frame clones here, not all; method: immunoSEQ multiplex PCR. This repertoire shows approximately 9,000 clones, around 90% found once; its top ten account for 7%. With V trimmed by 0 bases and J by 4 bases, 3 bases remained unmatched. Germline lookup yields CDR1 LGHNA and CDR2 YNFKEQ. This CDR3 comprises 15 residues. The clonotype originates from a girl aged 10 to 17 with moderate ulcerative colitis. What was sequenced was blood. The chain couples TRBV4-2 to TRBJ1-5; 7 positions match TRBD1. The CDR3 is CASSQDIQGNQPQHF. CDR3 nucleotides: TGTGCCAGCAGCCAAGATATACAGGGGAATCAGCCCCAGCATTTT.